The following is a T cell receptor (beta chain) sequence with its context. Its target is unknown. cDNA synthesis used the whole RNA isolate, giving expressed TCRB sequences. Libraries were prepared by immunoSEQ multiplex PCR; TCRdb keeps only in-frame clonotypes and omits some of them. The table records 330,000 or so clones, roughly a fifth of them present only once. CDR1 is SGHRS and CDR2 is YFSETQ in the germline V gene. CDR3 length: 14 residues. The ends were cut back, 4 bases at V and 8 bases at J, with 18 bases in the middle. The data derive from a study of beta chain features in type 1 diabetes. Via CD45RO/CCR7/CD25/CD127/CD95/CD27, cells of the CD4+ naive, central memory, regulatory and stem cell-like memory subsets were sorted. Purity above 95% was achieved in all sorted populations. Findings and caveats of the study: Fewer insertions but more deletions were seen at VDJ junctions in type 1 diabetes patients. In patients and controls equally, PCR might favor templates that are shorter.

The sample comprised naive CD4+ T cells from blood. The chain couples TRBV5-1 to TRBJ1-2; tentative D call: TRBD1 (5 bases). This clonotype was obtained from a young woman in good health. The CDR3 spells CASSDGTNPGGYTF. DNA for the CDR3: TGCGCCAGCAGCGACGGGACTAATCCGGGAGGCTACACCTTC.